This is a list of T cell receptor beta chains from one sample in a study of blood T cell repertoires in COVID-19. Clones were sequenced by immunoSEQ multiplex PCR, and TCRdb holds only the in-frame ones, with some missing. The table records 95,000 to 110,000 clones, roughly 83% of them present only once. The sequencing input was peripheral blood. The receptors here all came from a human donor in a cohort sampled during active COVID-19. CDR3s include the opening cysteine and the closing phenylalanine or tryptophan. D genes are given only for firm matches. Only part of the rows carry a size: once, few, many, or a class if the clone is expanded.

D	V	size	J	DNA	CDR3
-	TRBV27	-	TRBJ1-1	TGTGCCAGCAGTTTCAATCAGGTAGGCACTGAAGCTTTCTTT	CASSFNQVGTEAFF
TRBD2	TRBV7-9	-	TRBJ2-3	TGTGCCAGCAGCGGACGGGAAGGTAGCGGGAGATTGGTCACAGATACGCAGTATTTT	CASSGREGSGRLVTDTQYF
TRBD1	TRBV30	-	TRBJ1-4	TGTGCCTGGCAACCCACAGGGGGCTTGAACGAAAAACTGTTTTTT	CAWQPTGGLNEKLFF
-	TRBV7-6	-	TRBJ2-7	TGTGCCAGCAGCCCACAGGGAGTTTCCTACGAGCAGTACTTC	CASSPQGVSYEQYF
-	TRBV18	-	TRBJ1-3	TGTGCCAGCTCACCAGAAACAGCTTTCTCTGGAAACACCATATATTTT	CASSPETAFSGNTIYF
-	TRBV5-5	-	TRBJ2-1	TGTGCCAGCAGCTTGGTGGCAACTAACAATGAGCAGTTCTTC	CASSLVATNNEQFF
-	TRBV18	few	TRBJ1-5	TGTGCCAGCTCTTATGACTCGAGAAATCAGCCCCAGCATTTT	CASSYDSRNQPQHF
-	TRBV19	few	TRBJ1-2	TGTGCCAGTAGTTCACAGGGTCATGGCTACACCTTC	CASSSQGHGYTF
TRBD2	TRBV7-8	-	TRBJ2-1	TGTGCCAGCAGCCCCGAGGGCGGGACTAGCGGAACCTACAATGAGCAGTTCTTC	CASSPEGGTSGTYNEQFF
-	TRBV10-3	-	TRBJ2-1	TGTGCCATCAGTGAGTCGTACGGACAGTACAATGAGCAGTTCTTC	CAISESYGQYNEQFF
TRBD1	TRBV28	-	TRBJ1-5	TGTGCCAGCAGTACTAGGGGGCCTTATAGCAATCAGCCCCAGCATTTT	CASSTRGPYSNQPQHF
-	TRBV19	-	TRBJ1-5	TGTGCCAGTAGTCAGGGGATACCAAATCAGCCCCAGCATTTT	CASSQGIPNQPQHF
TRBD2	TRBV6-6	-	TRBJ2-3	TGTGCCAGCAGTTTCCTAGCGGGAGTGACAGATACGCAGTATTTT	CASSFLAGVTDTQYF
TRBD2	TRBV3-1/TRBV3-2	-	TRBJ2-6	TGTGCCAGCAGCCAAGCTAGGGGGCGGGAGGGCAGCTCTGGGGCCAACGTCCTGACTTTC	CASSQARGREGSSGANVLTF
-	TRBV29-1	-	TRBJ1-1	TGCAGCGTTGCGGGAACGAACACTGAAGCTTTCTTT	CSVAGTNTEAFF
-	TRBV19	-	TRBJ1-1	TGTGCCAGTATCACCCCCTGGGGCCAGGGAGGATTGAACACTGAAGCTTTCTTT	CASITPWGQGGLNTEAFF
TRBD1	TRBV7-3	-	TRBJ2-1	TGTGCCAGCAGCAAGGGGGCTAGCATGAGCTCCTACAATGAGCAGTTCTTC	CASSKGASMSSYNEQFF
TRBD1	TRBV14	-	TRBJ1-2	TGTGCCAGCAGCCACCGCGACAGGGCACACAACTACAAAGGTGGTAGAGGCTACACCTTC	CASSHRDRAHNYKGGRGYTF
-	TRBV19	-	TRBJ1-3	TGTGCCAGTAGTAAGGGACTGACCTCTGGAAACACCATATATTTT	CASSKGLTSGNTIYF
TRBD2	TRBV7-3	-	TRBJ2-1	TGTGCCAGCAGCTTGACTAGCGGGGGTGGTAATGAGCAGTTCTTC	CASSLTSGGGNEQFF
-	TRBV7-9	-	TRBJ1-2	TGTGCCAGCAGCTTAGCTGCGCCCGAGGGCTACACCTTC	CASSLAAPEGYTF
TRBD2	TRBV5-5	-	TRBJ2-3	TGTGCCAGCATTCCGGTGGCGGGAGGGTCCGGTACGCAGTATTTT	CASIPVAGGSGTQYF
-	TRBV18	-	TRBJ2-5	TGTGCCAGCTCACCGCAGGTCACGGAGACCCAGTACTTC	CASSPQVTETQYF
-	TRBV5-6	-	TRBJ2-7	TGTGCCAGCAGCTTGGCCCTGGGGCTTAGGACCCCCTACGAGCAGTACTTC	CASSLALGLRTPYEQYF
-	TRBV18	-	TRBJ2-5	TGTGCCAGCTCACTCTTCGGGGGCCAAGAGACCCAGTACTTC	CASSLFGGQETQYF
-	TRBV7-9	-	TRBJ2-1	TGTGCCAGCAGCTTAGTCAGGGGCCCTCGAGATGAGCAGTTCTTC	CASSLVRGPRDEQFF
-	TRBV6-2/TRBV6-3	-	TRBJ2-1	TGTGCCAGCAGTTATGGACTGGCCTCCTACAATGAGCAGTTCTTC	CASSYGLASYNEQFF
-	TRBV28	-	TRBJ2-4	TGTGCCAGCAGTATGGACAGCAGTAGGAATATTCAGTACTTC	CASSMDSSRNIQYF
-	TRBV5-1	-	TRBJ1-2	TGCGCCAGCAGCTTGGCAACTCTTACTAACTATGGCTACACCTTC	CASSLATLTNYGYTF
TRBD2	TRBV27	-	TRBJ2-7	TGTGCCAGCAGTCCTCTAGCGGGAGGGCCTTTAAACGAGCAGTACTTC	CASSPLAGGPLNEQYF
TRBD1	TRBV6-6	-	TRBJ2-3	TGTGCCAGCAGCCCTACAGGGGGCGTTACGCAGTATTTT	CASSPTGGVTQYF
-	TRBV27	-	TRBJ2-5	TGTGCCAGCAGAGGGACTGAAGTAGGTGGGACCCAGTACTTC	CASRGTEVGGTQYF
-	TRBV24-1	-	TRBJ2-1	TGTGCCACCAGTGATGCGGTTTCTGCATACAATGAGCAGTTCTTC	CATSDAVSAYNEQFF
-	TRBV24-1	-	TRBJ1-2	TGTGCCACCAGTGATTCGCAGGGGAGAGTAGGCGGCTACACCTTC	CATSDSQGRVGGYTF
TRBD2	TRBV5-1	-	TRBJ2-1	TGCGCCAGCAGCACCGGGACTAGCGGTTACAATGAGCAGTTCTTC	CASSTGTSGYNEQFF
TRBD1	TRBV10-3	-	TRBJ2-1	TGTGCCATCAGTCCGACAGGGAATGAGCAGTTCTTC	CAISPTGNEQFF
-	TRBV7-8	-	TRBJ2-5	TGTGCCAGCAGCCCCCCCCCGGGTCAAGAGACCCAGTACTTC	CASSPPPGQETQYF
-	TRBV7-2	-	TRBJ1-3	TGTGCCAGCAGCTTAGCCTCTTTCTCAGGGTACTCTGGAAACACCATATATTTT	CASSLASFSGYSGNTIYF
TRBD2	TRBV7-2	-	TRBJ2-3	TGTGCCAGCAGCTTAGTTGGCCTAGCGGGAGTTTCGGCAGATACGCAGTATTTT	CASSLVGLAGVSADTQYF
-	TRBV10-3	-	TRBJ2-7	TGTGCCATCAGTGAGTCAGGGGCTGGGGCCTACGAGCAGTACTTC	CAISESGAGAYEQYF
-	TRBV6-5	once	TRBJ1-1	TGTGCCAGCAGTCACCCAGGGTTGAACACTGAAGCTTTCTTT	CASSHPGLNTEAFF
-	TRBV24-1	-	TRBJ1-1	TGTGCCACCAGCCCCGGGGGGATGAACACTGAAGCTTTCTTT	CATSPGGMNTEAFF
-	TRBV27	-	TRBJ1-6	TGTGCCAGCAGTAGATACCCTCCGACAGAGAATAATTCACCCCTCCACTTT	CASSRYPPTENNSPLHF
TRBD1	TRBV5-4	-	TRBJ1-2	TGTGCCAGCAGCGCCGGGACAGGGTATGGCTACACCTTC	CASSAGTGYGYTF
-	TRBV2	-	TRBJ1-4	TGTGCCAGGACGACAGGACCTAATGAAAAACTGTTTTTT	CARTTGPNEKLFF
-	TRBV7-2	once	TRBJ2-5	TGTGCCAGCAGCTTACGTCGATCAGGAGAGGGTGAGACCCAGTACTTC	CASSLRRSGEGETQYF
TRBD2	TRBV18	-	TRBJ2-3	TGTGCCAGCTCGCCCGGACTAGCGGGAGGGCCTGGCACAGATACGCAGTATTTT	CASSPGLAGGPGTDTQYF
TRBD1	TRBV28	-	TRBJ2-2	TGTGCCAGCAGTTTTGGAGACAGGGACACCGGGGAGCTGTTTTTT	CASSFGDRDTGELFF
-	TRBV28	-	TRBJ1-3	TGTGCCAGCAGTTCGGGACTCTTCTCTGGAAACACCATATATTTT	CASSSGLFSGNTIYF